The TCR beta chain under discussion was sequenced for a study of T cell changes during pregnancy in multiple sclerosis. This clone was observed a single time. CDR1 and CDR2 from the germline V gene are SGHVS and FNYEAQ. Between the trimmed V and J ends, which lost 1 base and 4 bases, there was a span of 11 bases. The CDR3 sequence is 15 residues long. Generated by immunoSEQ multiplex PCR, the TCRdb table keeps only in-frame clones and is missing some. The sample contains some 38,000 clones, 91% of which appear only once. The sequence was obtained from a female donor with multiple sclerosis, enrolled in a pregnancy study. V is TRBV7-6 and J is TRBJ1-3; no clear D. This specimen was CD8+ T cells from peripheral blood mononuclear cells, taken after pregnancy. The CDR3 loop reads CASSLVSAIGNTIYF. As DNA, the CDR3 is TGTGCCAGCAGCTTAGTGTCAGCGATCGGAAACACCATATATTTT.